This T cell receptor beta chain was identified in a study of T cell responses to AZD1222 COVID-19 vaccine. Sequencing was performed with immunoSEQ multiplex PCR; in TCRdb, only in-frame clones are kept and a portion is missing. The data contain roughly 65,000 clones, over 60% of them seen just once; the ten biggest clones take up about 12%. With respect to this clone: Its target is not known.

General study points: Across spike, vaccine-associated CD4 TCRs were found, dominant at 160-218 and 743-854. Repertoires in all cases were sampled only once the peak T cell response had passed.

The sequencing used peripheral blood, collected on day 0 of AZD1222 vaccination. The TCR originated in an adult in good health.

CDR3: CASSQRSGLAGGELFF. CDR3 in DNA: TGCGCCAGCAGCCAACGCAGCGGACTAGCGGGGGGGGAGCTGTTTTTT. The V and J genes are TRBV4-1 and TRBJ2-2; 12 bases agree with TRBD2. Germline V CDR1 and CDR2: MGHRA, YSYEKL. The CDR3 has 16 amino acids. J lost 8 bases, V lost 2 bases, and 6 bases had no gene match.